This T cell receptor beta chain was obtained from a study of blood T cells in healthy people across ages. Whole-study findings and limits: The unknown donor CMV status may have confounded expanded clonotype changes.

For every donor, a draw yielded roughly 9.3 milliliters of peripheral blood. Remarks on this clonotype: Its antigen is currently unknown. The junction does not match germline at one end; this may be a read error.

Germline CDR1 LGHDT, CDR2 YNNKEL (reference sequence). This CDR3 region has 19 residues. PCR was performed a second time for about 6 to 12 cycles using a sample-barcoded 5' primer and a J-beta primer mix. Every cDNA molecule carried a tag from a template-switch adaptor bearing 12 random nucleotides. TCRdb re-called the 5' RACE reads with MiXCR, one entry per CDR3 protein. This repertoire shows approximately 1.5 million distinct CDR3 sequences, around 35% found once; its top ten account for 11%. The receptor was isolated from a woman in her twenties or thirties in good health. The chain carries TRBV3-1 and TRBJ2-3; D is perhaps TRBD1 or TRBD2 (5 bases each). The sequencing sample was made of blood. CDR3 region: CASSQDLGGRPGPTATQYF. The CDR3 DNA sequence: TGTGCCAGCAGCCAAGATTTGGGCGGGCGCCCAGGGCCCACAGCTACGCAGTATTTT.